These 25 T cell receptor beta chains were all obtained from the same sample, sequenced in a study of T cell responses to AZD1222 COVID-19 vaccine. Assay: immunoSEQ multiplex PCR; the TCRdb copy retains only in-frame clones and omits some. The sample has some 96,000 clones; approximately 91% are singletons. The sample consisted of peripheral blood, taken on day 0 of AZD1222 vaccination. These receptors were taken from an adult in good health.

The chain joins TRBV12-5 to TRBJ2-2, with TRBD1 matching over 7 bases. Germline V gene lookup returns CDR1 LGHNT and CDR2 FRNRAP. V shed 7 bases and J 2 bases; nucleotides not matched to a gene: 16. This CDR3 is 18 amino acids long. The CDR3: CASAFSTLGTVNTGELFF. CDR3 in DNA: TGTGCTAGTGCCTTTAGTACCCTGGGGACAGTTAACACCGGGGAGCTGTTTTTT.

The chain links TRBV5-4 to TRBJ1-6; TRBD1 agrees at 10 bases. The germline CDR1 and CDR2 sequences are SGHNT and YYREEE (reference sequence). The CDR3 has 15 residues. V lost 0 bases, J lost 7 bases, and 1 base stayed unmatched. The CDR3 region is CASSLGDRGNSPLHF. CDR3 in DNA: TGTGCCAGCAGCTTGGGGGACAGGGGAAATTCACCCCTCCACTTT.

The CDR3 protein is CACKGRVNTGELFF. Here the CDR3 DNA reads TGTGCCTGCAAAGGGAGAGTGAACACCGGGGAGCTGTTTTTT. This chain joins TRBV30 and TRBJ2-2, with D perhaps TRBD2 (5 bases). Germline values: CDR1 GTSNPN, CDR2 SVGIG (reference sequence). Trimming stripped 6 bases from V and 1 base from J, with 12 bases between. CDR3 length: 14 residues.

The gene calls are TRBV2 and TRBJ1-2, with 7 bases lining up with TRBD1. Per the germline V gene, CDR1 is SNHLY and CDR2 is FYNNEI. The CDR3 length is 13 residues. V lost 8 bases to trimming and J lost 1 base; unmatched junction nucleotides: 4. The CDR3 sequence is CASATGVNYGYTF. The CDR3, as DNA: TGTGCCAGCGCTACAGGGGTTAACTATGGCTACACCTTC. The variable domain in full, completed from reference TRBV2 and TRBJ1-2, reads EPEVTQTPSHQVTQMGQEVILRCVPISNHLYFYWYRQILGQKVEFLVSFYNNEISEKSEIFDDQFSVERPDGSNFTLKIRSTKLEDSAMYFCASATGVNYGYTFGSGTRLTVV.

The CDR3 sequence: CASSRSSGGADTQYF. DNA of the CDR3: TGTGCCAGCAGTCGATCTAGCGGGGGGGCAGATACGCAGTATTTT. The rearrangement uses TRBV6-6 and TRBJ2-3; TRBD2 agrees at 12 bases. With 5 bases clipped from V and 4 bases from J, the junction kept 4 bases outside the gene matches. The CDR3 spans 15 residues. CDR1 is MNHNY and CDR2 is SVGAGI in the germline V gene (reference sequence).

The chain recombines TRBV18 with TRBJ2-1, with 7 nucleotides matching TRBD1. V trimming: 1 base; J trimming: 9 bases; junction bases outside the gene matches: 6. The CDR3 covers 14 residues. CDR1 is KGHSH and CDR2 is LQKENI in the germline V gene. DNA of the CDR3: TGTGCCAGCTCACCACAGGGGGCATCTGGTGAGCAGTTCTTC. Translated: CASSPQGASGEQFF.

This clone was picked up a small number of times. The chain combines TRBV7-2 with TRBJ2-4; perhaps TRBD1 as D (6 bases). Germline CDR1 and CDR2: SGHTA and FQGNSA. The V gene lost 1 base and the J gene lost 5 bases, with 9 bases spanning the gap. The CDR3 loop spans 14 amino acids. CDR3 amino acids: CASSLGQDQNIQYF. The CDR3 DNA sequence: TGTGCCAGCAGCTTAGGACAGGACCAAAACATTCAGTACTTC.

The chain uses TRBV4-1 and TRBJ2-5, with D unresolved. Trimming shortened V by 0 bases and J by 3 bases, and 11 bases separated the two germline ends. CDR1 is MGHRA, CDR2 YSYEKL, per germline. CDR3 length: 15 amino acids. The CDR3 region is CASSQEGHQKETQYF. The CDR3 DNA reads as TGCGCCAGCAGCCAAGAAGGCCACCAAAAAGAGACCCAGTACTTC.

The gene calls are TRBV2 and TRBJ2-1; perhaps D is TRBD1 or TRBD2 (6 bases each). This CDR3 has 15 residues. V was pared by 7 bases and J by 9 bases, with 22 bases between. The germline CDR1 and CDR2 sequences are SNHLY and FYNNEI. CDR3 residues: CASTKGGGRAGEQFF. The DNA for the CDR3 is TGTGCCAGCACAAAAGGGGGAGGCAGGGCGGGTGAGCAGTTCTTC.

The V call is TRBV6-2 or TRBV6-3, the J call TRBJ2-7, with unresolved D. V gave up 3 bases and J gave up 0 bases, with 15 bases separating them. CDR1 is MNHEY, CDR2 SVGEGT, per germline. This CDR3 comprises 16 residues. In DNA, the CDR3 is TGTGCCAGCAGTTATGTGGGTCTCTCGAGCTCCTACGAGCAGTACTTC. It translates to CASSYVGLSSSYEQYF.

This clone was picked up a small number of times. This chain connects TRBV6-1 to TRBJ2-1; 8 nucleotides line up with TRBD2. After removal of 3 bases from V and 4 bases from J, the junction contained 5 bases not matched to a gene. From germline, CDR1 is MNHNS and CDR2 SASEGT. The CDR3 consists of 15 residues. The CDR3 protein is CASSEVSGTYNEQFF. CDR3 nucleotides: TGTGCCAGCAGTGAGGTTAGCGGGACTTACAATGAGCAGTTCTTC.

The chain has TRBV7-8 and TRBJ2-7, with 12 bases aligning to TRBD1. The V gene's germline CDR1 is SGHVS and CDR2 FQNEAQ. The junction had 8 bases not matched to a gene; V was cut back by 4 bases and J by 7 bases. The CDR3 is made up of 15 amino acids. The CDR3 reads CASSSPGQGASEQYF. The CDR3 DNA reads TGTGCCAGCAGCTCCCCGGGACAGGGGGCGTCAGAGCAGTACTTC.

The J gene is TRBJ1-5, the V gene TRBV12-5; D uncertain. Germline lookup yields CDR1 LGHNT and CDR2 FRNRAP. Trimming removed 3 bases from V and 4 bases from J, with 4 bases in between. The length of the CDR3 is 12 residues. The CDR3 DNA is TGTGCTAGTGGTTTCACAAATCAGCCCCAGCATTTT. Its protein product is CASGFTNQPQHF.

The chain carries TRBV19 and TRBJ2-7, with a tentative D call TRBD1 (5 bases). Germline CDR1 and CDR2: LNHDA and SQIVND (reference sequence). The CDR3 spans 15 residues. V dropped 6 bases and J dropped 0 bases, with 15 bases sitting between them. CDR3: CASSPDSLGSYEQYF. For the CDR3, the DNA is TGTGCCAGTAGCCCTGACAGCCTCGGCTCCTACGAGCAGTACTTC.

J is TRBJ2-3 and V is TRBV19, with D maybe TRBD2 (5 bases). This CDR3 is built from 14 residues. CDR1 and CDR2 (germline): LNHDA, SQIVND (reference sequence). V dropped 9 bases and J dropped 0 bases, with 13 bases sitting between them. The CDR3 spells CASRRFTSTDTQYF. The DNA for the CDR3 is TGTGCCAGCAGGAGGTTCACTAGCACAGATACGCAGTATTTT.

This clone has only one observation. A read error may produce the germline difference seen at one junction end. The rearrangement links TRBV7-7 to TRBJ2-5; D may be TRBD1 (6 bases). The CDR3 consists of 14 residues. Per the germline V gene, CDR1 is SSHAT and CDR2 is FNYEAQ (reference sequence). In DNA, the CDR3 is TGTGCTAGCAGCTCTGCACAGGGTCAAGAGACCCAGTACTTC. It specifies CASSSAQGQETQYF.

V and J are TRBV9 and TRBJ2-3, with D unclear. The germline V gene encodes CDR1 SGDLS and CDR2 YYNGEE. The ends were cut back, 10 bases at V and 14 bases at J, with 11 bases in the middle. CDR3 length: 8 residues. CDR3 coding DNA: TGTGCCTCTTTATGGGGGTATTTT. It encodes CASLWGYF.

The chain is built from TRBV12-3 or TRBV12-4 and TRBJ2-2; D remains ambiguous. The length of the CDR3 is 13 residues. V was cut by 3 bases and J by 5 bases, with 7 bases left in between. The CDR3 region has the DNA TGTGCCAGCAGTTTTACCATTACCGGGGAGCTGTTTTTT. Protein product: CASSFTITGELFF.

The chain recombines TRBV10-1 with TRBJ2-1, with D uncertain. Germline loops: CDR1 WNHNN, CDR2 SYGVQD (reference sequence). The CDR3 totals 13 residues. Trimming pared 4 bases from V and 0 bases from J, leaving 4 bases between. CDR3 in DNA: TGCGCCAGCAGTGGATTCTCCTACAATGAGCAGTTCTTC. As protein: CASSGFSYNEQFF.

The V and J genes are TRBV6-5 and TRBJ2-7; D is uncertain. This CDR3 is 14 amino acids long. The V gene's germline CDR1 is MNHEY and CDR2 SVGAGI. V gave up 0 bases and J gave up 2 bases, with 8 bases separating them. CDR3 in DNA: TGTGCCAGCAGTTACTCGGCCGAAGCCTACGAGCAGTACTTC. Amino acid sequence: CASSYSAEAYEQYF.

V usage is TRBV5-1 and J usage is TRBJ1-5; D is uncertain. V dropped 0 bases and J dropped 2 bases, with 9 bases sitting between them. The CDR3 runs to 15 residues. Germline loops: CDR1 SGHRS, CDR2 YFSETQ. CDR3 coding DNA: TGCGCCAGCAGCTTGGACGGACTAGGCAATCAGCCCCAGCATTTT. Protein sequence: CASSLDGLGNQPQHF.

As concerns this clone: Other DNA sequences from this sample encode an identical CDR3 as well. V usage is TRBV9 and J usage is TRBJ1-5; D is undetermined. The CDR3 consists of 13 residues. Germline loops: CDR1 SGDLS, CDR2 YYNGEE. The V and J ends lost 3 bases and 3 bases respectively, with 7 bases between them. The DNA for the CDR3 is TGTGCCAGCAGCGGGACGGTCAATCAGCCCCAGCATTTT. It is translated as CASSGTVNQPQHF.

This chain links TRBV7-9 with TRBJ2-7; D remains unclear. The CDR3 runs 16 residues. Per germline, CDR1 SEHNR and CDR2 FQNEAQ (reference sequence). Trimming stripped 1 base from V and 5 bases from J, with 18 bases between. CDR3 sequence: CASSLGYTKLMDEQYF. The CDR3 bases are TGTGCCAGCAGCTTAGGATACACTAAGCTGATGGACGAGCAGTACTTC.

The chain links TRBV11-2 to TRBJ2-3; perhaps TRBD2 as D (6 bases). Germline CDR1 reads SGHAT; CDR2 reads FQNNGV. The CDR3 contains 15 residues. Trimming cost V 6 bases and J 2 bases, with 15 bases left between them. For the CDR3, the DNA is TGTGCCAGCAGGTTGGTCGGGGGATCCACAGATACGCAGTATTTT. Protein: CASRLVGGSTDTQYF.

This rearrangement joins TRBV9 to TRBJ1-2; no reliable D call. The CDR3 sequence is 16 residues long. The V gene lost 0 bases and the J gene lost 1 base, with 13 bases spanning the gap. Germline-derived CDR1 and CDR2 are SGDLS and YYNGEE. The CDR3 loop reads CASSVGARVDNYGYTF. In DNA, the CDR3 is TGTGCCAGCAGCGTAGGGGCCCGAGTGGATAACTATGGCTACACCTTC.